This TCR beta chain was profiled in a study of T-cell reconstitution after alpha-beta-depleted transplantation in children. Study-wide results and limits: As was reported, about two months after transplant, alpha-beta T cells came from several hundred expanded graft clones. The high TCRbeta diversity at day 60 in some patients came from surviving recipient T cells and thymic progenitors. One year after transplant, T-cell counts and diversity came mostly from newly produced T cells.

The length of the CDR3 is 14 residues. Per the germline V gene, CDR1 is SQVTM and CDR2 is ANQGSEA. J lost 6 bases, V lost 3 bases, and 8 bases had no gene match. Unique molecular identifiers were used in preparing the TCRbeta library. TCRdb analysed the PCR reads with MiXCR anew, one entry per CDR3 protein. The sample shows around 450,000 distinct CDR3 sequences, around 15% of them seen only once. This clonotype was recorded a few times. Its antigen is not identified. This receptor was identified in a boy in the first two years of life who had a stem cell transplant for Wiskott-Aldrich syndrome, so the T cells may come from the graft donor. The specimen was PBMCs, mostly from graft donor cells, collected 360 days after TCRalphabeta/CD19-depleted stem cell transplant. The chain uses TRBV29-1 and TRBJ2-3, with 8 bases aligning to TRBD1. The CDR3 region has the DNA TGCAGCGTTGAGGACCTCAACAGGGGGGATACGCAGTATTTT. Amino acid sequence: CSVEDLNRGDTQYF.